The 27 T cell receptor beta chains in this list originate from one sample, sequenced in a study of shared clonotypes between healthy human individuals. TCRdb's copy holds only in-frame clones and misses some; the assay was immunoSEQ multiplex PCR. The sample shows hundreds of thousands of clones, more than 95% of them seen only once. The specimen sequenced was naive CD4+ T cells sorted from blood. Subset in this sample: CD45RA+ positively selected. The receptors come from a young woman in good health.

The rearrangement uses TRBV19 and TRBJ2-1; D not certain. The germline CDR1 and CDR2 sequences are LNHDA and SQIVND (reference sequence). The CDR3 is made up of 13 amino acids. V lost 9 bases and J lost 7, with 16 bases in between. CDR3 in DNA: TGTGCCAGCTCAGGAGTGGGCATTAATGAGCAGTTCTTC. This sequence encodes CASSGVGINEQFF.

The chain employs TRBV7-8 and TRBJ2-5; possibly TRBD1 for D (5 bases). This CDR3 is 15 amino acids long. The V end lost 4 bases, the J end lost 3 bases, and 15 bases lay between the germline ends. From germline, CDR1 is SGHVS and CDR2 FQNEAQ. For the CDR3, the DNA is TGTGCCAGCAGCTATCGCCCTAGACAGAAAGAGACCCAGTACTTC. Translated, it gives CASSYRPRQKETQYF.

The CDR3 loop reads CASSPGGLAGESTGELFF. The CDR3 DNA is TGTGCCAGCAGTCCCGGGGGGCTAGCGGGAGAATCTACCGGGGAGCTGTTTTTT. The gene calls are TRBV27 and TRBJ2-2; 10 bases fit TRBD2. CDR1 is MNHEY and CDR2 is SMNVEV in the germline V gene (reference sequence). With 5 bases clipped from V and 5 bases from J, the junction kept 14 bases outside the gene matches. This CDR3 has 18 residues.

The chain's CDR3 is CASSPSGEGPEKLFF. CDR3 DNA sequence: TGCGCCAGCAGTCCGTCAGGGGAGGGTCCCGAAAAACTGTTTTTT. The V gene is TRBV5-1, the J gene TRBJ1-4; maybe TRBD1 (6 bases). Germline V gives CDR1 SGHRS, CDR2 YFSETQ. The germline V and J ends were trimmed by 5 bases and 8 bases, with 19 bases remaining between them. CDR3 size: 15 residues.

This chain connects TRBV28 to TRBJ2-1, with 12 bases that match TRBD1. Losses at the gene ends were 4 bases for V and 7 bases for J; bases not matched to a gene: 5. Germline CDR1 MDHEN, CDR2 SYDVKM. The CDR3 contains 15 residues. The CDR3: CASSSGQGAPNEQFF. CDR3 bases: TGTGCCAGCAGTTCGGGACAGGGGGCGCCGAATGAGCAGTTCTTC.

This clone was seen more than once but under ten times. The CDR3 is CASSLTSPGELFF. CDR3 bases: TGTGCCAGCAGCTTAACTAGCCCCGGGGAGCTGTTTTTT. The chain employs TRBV7-2 and TRBJ2-2; perhaps TRBD2 as D (6 bases). The CDR3 is 13 residues long. Germline loops: CDR1 SGHTA, CDR2 FQGNSA. V was shortened by 2 bases and J by 6 bases, with 7 bases between the two germline ends.

This chain links TRBV11-2 with TRBJ2-1; D is perhaps TRBD2 (6 bases). The V end lost 3 bases, the J end lost 6 bases, and 9 bases lay between the germline ends. The CDR3 has 13 residues. Germline CDR1 and CDR2: SGHAT and FQNNGV. This CDR3 is CASSFLTSNEQFF. The CDR3 nucleotides are TGTGCCAGCAGCTTCTTGACTAGCAATGAGCAGTTCTTC. The variable domain in full, completed from reference TRBV11-2 and TRBJ2-1, reads EAGVAQSPRYKIIEKRQSVAFWCNPISGHATLYWYQQILGQGPKLLIQFQNNGVVDDSQLPKDRFSAERLKGVDSTLKIQPAKLEDSAVYLCASSFLTSNEQFFGPGTRLTVL.

V and J are TRBV6-6 and TRBJ1-1; the match to TRBD1 covers 10 bases. The CDR3 spans 16 residues. CDR1 and CDR2 from the germline V gene are MNHNY and SVGAGI (reference sequence). With V trimmed by 0 bases and J by 4 bases, 5 bases remained unmatched. The CDR3 sequence: CASSYSTGGWTTEAFF. The CDR3 DNA reads TGTGCCAGCAGTTACTCGACAGGGGGCTGGACCACTGAAGCTTTCTTT.

This clone was observed a single time. The chain uses TRBV11-2 and TRBJ2-6, with no clear D. V was pared by 0 bases and J by 4 bases, with 10 bases between. This CDR3 comprises 16 residues. Germline CDR1 and CDR2: SGHAT and FQNNGV. CDR3 amino acids: CASSLDARLGANVLTF. The CDR3 DNA follows: TGTGCCAGCAGCTTAGATGCCCGGTTGGGGGCCAACGTCCTGACTTTC.

V is TRBV7-9 and J is TRBJ2-1; 8 nucleotides match TRBD2. This CDR3 has 16 amino acids. With 5 bases clipped from V and 1 base from J, the junction kept 7 bases outside the gene matches. In germline, CDR1 is SEHNR, CDR2 FQNEAQ (reference sequence). CDR3 in DNA: TGTGCCAGCAGCCCGGGATCGGGGGGGTCCTACAATGAGCAGTTCTTC. Translation: CASSPGSGGSYNEQFF.

The chain couples TRBV11-3 to TRBJ2-1; 11 bases line up with TRBD2. V was clipped by 4 bases and J by 5 bases; unmatched bases: 4. Germline V gives CDR1 SGHNT, CDR2 YENEEA. This CDR3 is built from 15 residues. The CDR3 nucleotides read TGTGCCAGCAGCTCCGGGACTAGCGGAGACAATGAGCAGTTCTTC. As protein: CASSSGTSGDNEQFF.

The rearrangement uses TRBV5-1 and TRBJ2-5, with 7 bases matching TRBD2. The CDR3 totals 14 residues. Germline V gene lookup returns CDR1 SGHRS and CDR2 YFSETQ. Germline trimming cut 4 bases from V and 5 bases from J; bases unmatched to any gene: 8. The CDR3 sequence is CASSTGLSPETQYF. The CDR3 bases are TGCGCCAGCAGCACGGGACTATCCCCGGAGACCCAGTACTTC.

Written as DNA, the CDR3 is TGCGCCAGCAGCCTATCTCAGGGGTTCGCCGAGCAGTACTTC. This sequence encodes CASSLSQGFAEQYF. This chain connects TRBV4-1 to TRBJ2-7; TRBD1 is a possible D gene (6 bases). V lost 4 bases, J lost 6 bases, and 16 bases lay in between. CDR3 length: 14 amino acids. Per germline, CDR1 MGHRA and CDR2 YSYEKL.

The V gene is TRBV11-3, the J gene TRBJ2-1, with 8 bases fitting TRBD2. Germline-derived CDR1 and CDR2 are SGHNT and YENEEA. V was clipped by 5 bases and J by 0 bases; unmatched bases: 6. The CDR3 totals 16 residues. The CDR3 sequence is CASSSSGTSSYNEQFF. The CDR3 coding sequence is TGTGCCAGCAGCAGTAGCGGGACCTCCTCCTACAATGAGCAGTTCTTC. Combining the CDR3 with reference TRBV11-3 and TRBJ2-1 gives the whole variable domain EAGVVQSPRYKIIEKKQPVAFWCNPISGHNTLYWYLQNLGQGPELLIRYENEEAVDDSQLPKDRFSAERLKGVDSTLKIQPAELGDSAVYLCASSSSGTSSYNEQFFGPGTRLTVL.

The rearrangement links TRBV5-4 to TRBJ2-3; D uncertain. The CDR3 totals 13 residues. The V end lost 0 bases, the J end lost 2 bases, and 4 bases lay between the germline ends. Germline V lookup: CDR1 SGHNT, CDR2 YYREEE (reference sequence). The CDR3 DNA reads TGTGCCAGCAGCTTGGGCCACACAGATACGCAGTATTTT. Protein product: CASSLGHTDTQYF.

This clone was seen just once. The rearrangement links TRBV7-9 to TRBJ2-5, with unresolved D. Trimming cost V 3 bases and J 5 bases, with 10 bases left between them. There are 13 residues in the CDR3. CDR1 is SEHNR and CDR2 is FQNEAQ in the germline V gene (reference sequence). CDR3 region: CASSFSARETQYF. CDR3 nucleotide sequence: TGTGCCAGCAGCTTTTCGGCCCGGGAGACCCAGTACTTC.

The rearrangement joins TRBV28 to TRBJ2-7; 10 nucleotides agree with TRBD1. Trimming took 6 bases from V and 0 from J; bases not matched to a gene: 11. The length of the CDR3 is 17 residues. Looked up from germline, CDR1 is MDHEN and CDR2 is SYDVKM. CDR3 nucleotides: TGTGCCAGCAGCCCACGGGGACAGGGGATGGCCTCCTACGAGCAGTACTTC. Residues: CASSPRGQGMASYEQYF.

This chain connects TRBV19 to TRBJ1-5, with no clear D. Per germline, CDR1 LNHDA and CDR2 SQIVND (reference sequence). V gave up 4 bases and J gave up 4 bases, with 8 bases separating them. There are 13 residues in the CDR3. In DNA form, the CDR3 reads TGTGCCAGTAGTACTCTAAAAAATCAGCCCCAGCATTTT. It specifies CASSTLKNQPQHF.

The chain uses TRBV11-2 and TRBJ2-1; weak D call: TRBD2 (5 bases). Germline V gives CDR1 SGHAT, CDR2 FQNNGV. The CDR3 sequence is 15 residues long. Trimming removed 0 bases from V and 0 bases from J, with 6 bases in between. The CDR3 is CASSLEGSSYNEQFF. As DNA, the CDR3 is TGTGCCAGCAGCTTAGAGGGGAGCTCCTACAATGAGCAGTTCTTC.

The J gene is TRBJ2-7, the V gene TRBV4-2, with a possible D match to TRBD2 (5 bases). Germline CDR1 LGHNA, CDR2 YNFKEQ. The CDR3 runs to 14 residues. V lost 2 bases and J 2 bases, leaving 10 bases between the germline ends. The DNA of the CDR3 is TGTGCCAGCAGCCAACCGGACGGGACCTACGAGCAGTACTTC. This gives the protein CASSQPDGTYEQYF.

V usage is TRBV4-2 and J usage is TRBJ2-1; TRBD2 might be the D (5 bases). V dropped 1 base and J dropped 9 bases, with 19 bases sitting between them. Germline V CDR1 and CDR2: LGHNA, YNFKEQ. There are 16 residues in the CDR3. CDR3 sequence reads: CASSQASATVEGEQFF. CDR3 DNA sequence: TGTGCCAGCAGCCAAGCAAGCGCGACTGTCGAGGGTGAGCAGTTCTTC.

The chain recombines TRBV15 with TRBJ1-4; no reliable D call. From germline, CDR1 is LNHNV and CDR2 YYDKDF (reference sequence). V lost 1 base and J lost 2, with 17 bases in between. This CDR3 is 18 amino acids long. The CDR3 DNA follows: TGTGCCACCAGCAGAGGGCGCTCCCGGACTGCTACTAATGAAAAACTGTTTTTT. This translates into CATSRGRSRTATNEKLFF.

The chain links TRBV7-9 to TRBJ2-3; 10 bases align to TRBD2. The germline CDR1 and CDR2 sequences are SEHNR and FQNEAQ (reference sequence). Germline trimming cut 1 base from V and 2 bases from J; bases unmatched to any gene: 3. This CDR3 region has 16 residues. CDR3 nucleotides: TGTGCCAGCAGCTTAGAAGGGACTAGCGCCACAGATACGCAGTATTTT. Translating it yields CASSLEGTSATDTQYF.

The chain links TRBV25-1 to TRBJ1-1; TRBD1 agrees at 8 bases. Looked up from germline, CDR1 is MGHDK and CDR2 is SYGVNS. With 6 bases clipped from V and 5 bases from J, the junction kept 11 bases outside the gene matches. This CDR3 spans 15 amino acids. The chain's CDR3 is CASRQRTGKETEAFF. The CDR3 DNA follows: TGTGCCAGCAGACAAAGGACAGGGAAGGAGACTGAAGCTTTCTTT.

The CDR3 nucleotides read TGTGCCAGCATCGGAGGGGATGGGCAAGAGACCCAGTACTTC. Protein product: CASIGGDGQETQYF. This chain connects TRBV6-6 to TRBJ2-5, with D tentatively TRBD2 (6 bases). The CDR3 runs 14 residues. Germline CDR1 is MNHNY and CDR2 is SVGAGI (reference sequence). Trimming pared 7 bases from V and 2 bases from J, leaving 14 bases between.

The chain combines TRBV28 with TRBJ1-5; 7 bases map to TRBD1. This CDR3 has 18 residues. Germline-derived CDR1 and CDR2 are MDHEN and SYDVKM. The trim removed 5 bases at V and 3 bases at J, leaving 16 bases unmatched. The CDR3 DNA reads TGTGCCAGCAGTGGTGCCGGGAGGCTAGGACAGGACAATCAGCCCCAGCATTTT. This codes for CASSGAGRLGQDNQPQHF.

V is TRBV9 and J is TRBJ2-2; D possibly corresponds to TRBD1 (6 bases). Trimming shortened V by 0 bases and J by 6 bases, and 12 bases separated the two germline ends. Germline lookup yields CDR1 SGDLS and CDR2 YYNGEE. CDR3 size: 15 residues. The CDR3 DNA is TGTGCCAGCAGCGTAGGAGGGACATGGTCCGGGGAGCTGTTTTTT. It translates to CASSVGGTWSGELFF.